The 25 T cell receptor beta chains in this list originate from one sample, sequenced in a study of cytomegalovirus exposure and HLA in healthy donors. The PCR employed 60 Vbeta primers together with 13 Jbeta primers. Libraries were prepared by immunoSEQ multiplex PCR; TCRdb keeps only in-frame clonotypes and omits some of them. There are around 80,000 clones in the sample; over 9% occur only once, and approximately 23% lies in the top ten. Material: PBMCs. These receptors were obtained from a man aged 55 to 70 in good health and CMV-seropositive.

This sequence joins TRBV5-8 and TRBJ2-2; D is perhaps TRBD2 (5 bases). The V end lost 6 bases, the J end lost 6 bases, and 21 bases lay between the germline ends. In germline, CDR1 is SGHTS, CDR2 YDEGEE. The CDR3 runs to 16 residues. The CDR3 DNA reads TGTGCCAGCACCTTACCGGGAATCCAAATCTCCGGGGAGCTGTTTTTT. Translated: CASTLPGIQISGELFF.

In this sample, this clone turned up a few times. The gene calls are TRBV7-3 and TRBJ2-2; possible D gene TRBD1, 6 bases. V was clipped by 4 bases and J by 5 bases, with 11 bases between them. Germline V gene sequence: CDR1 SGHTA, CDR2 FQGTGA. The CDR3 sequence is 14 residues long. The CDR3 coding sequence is TGTGCCAGCAGCTCCCGAGGGGGAACCGGGGAGCTGTTTTTT. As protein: CASSSRGGTGELFF.

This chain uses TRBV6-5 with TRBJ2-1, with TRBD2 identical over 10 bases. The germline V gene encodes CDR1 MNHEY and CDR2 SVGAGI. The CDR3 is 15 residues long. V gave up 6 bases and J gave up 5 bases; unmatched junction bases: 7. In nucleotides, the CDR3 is TGTGCCAGCAGCCAAAGTGGACTAGCGGACAATGAGCAGTTCTTC. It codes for CASSQSGLADNEQFF.

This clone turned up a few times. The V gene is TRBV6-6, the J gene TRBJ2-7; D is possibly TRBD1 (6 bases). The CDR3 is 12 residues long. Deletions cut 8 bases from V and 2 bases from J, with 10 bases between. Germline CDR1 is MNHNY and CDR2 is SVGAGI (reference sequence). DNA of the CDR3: TGTGCCAGCTCCAGGGGACCCTACGAGCAGTACTTC. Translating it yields CASSRGPYEQYF.

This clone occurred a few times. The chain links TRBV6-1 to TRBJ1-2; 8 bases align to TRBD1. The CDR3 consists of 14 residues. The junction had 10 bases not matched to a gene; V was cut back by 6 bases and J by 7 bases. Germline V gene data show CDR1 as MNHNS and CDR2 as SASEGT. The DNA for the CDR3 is TGTGCCAGCAGCTTAGGGACAGGCTACCGTGGCTACACCTTC. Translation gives CASSLGTGYRGYTF.

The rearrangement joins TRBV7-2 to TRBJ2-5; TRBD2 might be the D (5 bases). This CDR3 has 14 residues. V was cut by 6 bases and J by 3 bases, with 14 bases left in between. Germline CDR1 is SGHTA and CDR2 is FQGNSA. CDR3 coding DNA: TGTGCCAGCAGTAATGGACGGGGAGAAGAGACCCAGTACTTC. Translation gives CASSNGRGEETQYF.

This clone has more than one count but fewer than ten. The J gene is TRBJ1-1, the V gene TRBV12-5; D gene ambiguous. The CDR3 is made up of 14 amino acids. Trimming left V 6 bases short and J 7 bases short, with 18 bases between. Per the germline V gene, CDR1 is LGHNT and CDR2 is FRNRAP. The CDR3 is CASGRMARWIEAFF. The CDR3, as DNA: TGTGCTAGTGGCAGGATGGCCCGGTGGATTGAAGCTTTCTTT.

The CDR3: CASRSNARDTYGYTF. The CDR3 DNA is TGCGCCAGCAGATCGAATGCACGGGATACCTATGGCTACACCTTC. The rearrangement links TRBV4-1 to TRBJ1-2; D uncertain. The CDR3 has 15 residues. CDR1 and CDR2 from the germline V gene are MGHRA and YSYEKL. V lost 6 bases and J 4 bases, leaving 18 bases between the germline ends.

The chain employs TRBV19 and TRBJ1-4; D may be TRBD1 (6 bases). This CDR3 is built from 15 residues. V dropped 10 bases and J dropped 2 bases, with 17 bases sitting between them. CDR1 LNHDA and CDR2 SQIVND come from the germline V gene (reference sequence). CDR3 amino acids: CATRGGGLTNEKLFF. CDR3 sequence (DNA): TGTGCCACTCGGGGGGGCGGACTTACTAATGAAAAACTGTTTTTT.

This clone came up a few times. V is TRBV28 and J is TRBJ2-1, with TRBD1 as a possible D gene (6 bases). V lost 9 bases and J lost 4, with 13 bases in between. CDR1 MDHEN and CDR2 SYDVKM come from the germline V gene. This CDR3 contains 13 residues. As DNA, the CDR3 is TGTGCCAGTAGGACAGCCTATTACAATGAGCAGTTCTTC. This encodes CASRTAYYNEQFF.

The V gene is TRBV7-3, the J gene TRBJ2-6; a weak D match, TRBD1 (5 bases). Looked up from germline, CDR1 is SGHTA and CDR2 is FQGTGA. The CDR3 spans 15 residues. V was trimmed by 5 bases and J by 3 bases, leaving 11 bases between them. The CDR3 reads CASSRDRYGANVLTF. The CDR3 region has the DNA TGTGCCAGCAGCCGAGACAGATATGGGGCCAACGTCCTGACTTTC.

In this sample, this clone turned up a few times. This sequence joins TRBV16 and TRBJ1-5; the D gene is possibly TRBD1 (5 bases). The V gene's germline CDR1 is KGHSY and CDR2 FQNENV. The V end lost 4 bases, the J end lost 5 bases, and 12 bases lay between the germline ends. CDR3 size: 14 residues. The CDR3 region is CASSPSGLYQPQHF. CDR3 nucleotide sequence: TGTGCCAGCAGCCCCTCAGGGTTGTATCAGCCCCAGCATTTT.

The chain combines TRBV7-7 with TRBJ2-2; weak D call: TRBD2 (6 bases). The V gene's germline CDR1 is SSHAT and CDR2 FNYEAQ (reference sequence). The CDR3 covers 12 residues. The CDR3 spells CASGTYTGELFF. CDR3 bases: TGTGCTAGCGGCACCTACACCGGGGAGCTGTTTTTT.

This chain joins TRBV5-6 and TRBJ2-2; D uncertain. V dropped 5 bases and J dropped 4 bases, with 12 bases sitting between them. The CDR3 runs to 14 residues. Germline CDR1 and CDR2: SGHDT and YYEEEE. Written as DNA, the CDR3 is TGTGCCAGCAGATTGTCACCAGTCACCGGGGAGCTGTTTTTT. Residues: CASRLSPVTGELFF.

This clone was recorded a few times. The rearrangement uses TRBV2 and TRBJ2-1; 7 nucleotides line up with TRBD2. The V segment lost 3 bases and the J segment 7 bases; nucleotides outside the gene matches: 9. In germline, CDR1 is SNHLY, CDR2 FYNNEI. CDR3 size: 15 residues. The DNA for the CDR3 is TGTGCCAGCAGTGAGACTAGCCCTTCCCCTAATGAGCAGTTCTTC. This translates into CASSETSPSPNEQFF.

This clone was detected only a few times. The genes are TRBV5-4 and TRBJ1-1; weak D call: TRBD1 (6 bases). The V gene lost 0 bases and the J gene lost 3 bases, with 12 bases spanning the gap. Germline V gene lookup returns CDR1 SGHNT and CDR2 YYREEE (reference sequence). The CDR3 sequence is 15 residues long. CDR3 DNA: TGTGCCAGCAGCTTGGTCGGGAAGGGGGACACTGAAGCTTTCTTT. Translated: CASSLVGKGDTEAFF.

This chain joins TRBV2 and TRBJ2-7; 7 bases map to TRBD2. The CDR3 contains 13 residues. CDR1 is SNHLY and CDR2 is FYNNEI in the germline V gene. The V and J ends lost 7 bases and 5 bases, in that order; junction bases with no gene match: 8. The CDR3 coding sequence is TGTGCCAGCACCGACGGGACTATCAACGAGCAGTACTTC. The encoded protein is CASTDGTINEQYF.

CDR3 sequence reads: CAWSMDRGYEQYF. DNA for the CDR3: TGTGCCTGGAGTATGGACAGGGGATACGAGCAGTACTTC. The J gene is TRBJ2-7, the V gene TRBV30; 9 nucleotides match TRBD1. The trim removed 2 bases at V and 4 bases at J, leaving 3 bases unmatched. The CDR3 length is 13 residues. Germline loops: CDR1 GTSNPN, CDR2 SVGIG (reference sequence).

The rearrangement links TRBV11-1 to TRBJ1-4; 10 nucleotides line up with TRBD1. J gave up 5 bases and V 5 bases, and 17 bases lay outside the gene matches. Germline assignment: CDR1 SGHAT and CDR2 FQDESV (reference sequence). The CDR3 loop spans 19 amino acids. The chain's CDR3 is CASSPQGQGPLVNNEKLFF. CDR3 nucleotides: TGTGCCAGCAGCCCCCAGGGACAGGGGCCGCTGGTGAACAATGAAAAACTGTTTTTT.

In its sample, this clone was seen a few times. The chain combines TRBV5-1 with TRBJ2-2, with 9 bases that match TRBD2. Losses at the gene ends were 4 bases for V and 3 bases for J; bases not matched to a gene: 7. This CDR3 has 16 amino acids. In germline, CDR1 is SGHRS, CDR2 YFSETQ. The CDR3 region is CASSPLAGVDTGELFF. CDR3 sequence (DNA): TGCGCCAGCAGCCCCTTAGCGGGAGTGGACACCGGGGAGCTGTTTTTT.

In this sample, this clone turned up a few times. CDR3: CASSLVRVDTEAFF. The CDR3 DNA is TGTGCCAGCAGTTTAGTTCGAGTGGACACTGAAGCTTTCTTT. This chain uses TRBV28 with TRBJ1-1; no clear D. In germline, CDR1 is MDHEN, CDR2 SYDVKM. This CDR3 contains 14 residues. The V and J ends lost 2 bases and 3 bases respectively, with 10 bases between them.

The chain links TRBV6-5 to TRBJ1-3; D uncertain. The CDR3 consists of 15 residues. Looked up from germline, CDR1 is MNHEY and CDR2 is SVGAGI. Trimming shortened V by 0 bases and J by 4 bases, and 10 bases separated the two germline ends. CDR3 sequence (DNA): TGTGCCAGCAGTTACTCGTCAGGCATAGGAAACACCATATATTTT. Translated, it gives CASSYSSGIGNTIYF.

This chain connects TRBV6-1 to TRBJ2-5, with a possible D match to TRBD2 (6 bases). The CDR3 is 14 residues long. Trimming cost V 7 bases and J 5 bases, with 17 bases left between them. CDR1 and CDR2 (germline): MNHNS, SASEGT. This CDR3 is CASTTTSTGETQYF. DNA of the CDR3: TGTGCCAGCACCACGACTAGTACTGGGGAGACCCAGTACTTC.

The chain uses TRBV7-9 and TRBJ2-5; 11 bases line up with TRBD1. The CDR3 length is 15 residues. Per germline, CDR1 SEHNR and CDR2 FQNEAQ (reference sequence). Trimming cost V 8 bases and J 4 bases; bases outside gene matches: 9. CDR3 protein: CASRERTGGGETQYF. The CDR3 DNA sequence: TGTGCCAGCCGAGAGCGGACAGGGGGCGGAGAGACCCAGTACTTC.

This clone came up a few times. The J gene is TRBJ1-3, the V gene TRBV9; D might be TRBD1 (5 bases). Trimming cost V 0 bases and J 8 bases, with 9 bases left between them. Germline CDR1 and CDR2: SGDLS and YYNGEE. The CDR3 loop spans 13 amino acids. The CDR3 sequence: CASSVDEGDTIYF. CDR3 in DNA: TGTGCCAGCAGCGTAGATGAAGGGGACACCATATATTTT. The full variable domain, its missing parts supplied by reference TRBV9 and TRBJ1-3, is DSGVTQTPKHLITATGQRVTLRCSPRSGDLSVYWYQQSLDQGLQFLIQYYNGEERAKGNILERFSAQQFPDLHSELNLSSLELGDSALYFCASSVDEGDTIYFGEGSWLTVV.